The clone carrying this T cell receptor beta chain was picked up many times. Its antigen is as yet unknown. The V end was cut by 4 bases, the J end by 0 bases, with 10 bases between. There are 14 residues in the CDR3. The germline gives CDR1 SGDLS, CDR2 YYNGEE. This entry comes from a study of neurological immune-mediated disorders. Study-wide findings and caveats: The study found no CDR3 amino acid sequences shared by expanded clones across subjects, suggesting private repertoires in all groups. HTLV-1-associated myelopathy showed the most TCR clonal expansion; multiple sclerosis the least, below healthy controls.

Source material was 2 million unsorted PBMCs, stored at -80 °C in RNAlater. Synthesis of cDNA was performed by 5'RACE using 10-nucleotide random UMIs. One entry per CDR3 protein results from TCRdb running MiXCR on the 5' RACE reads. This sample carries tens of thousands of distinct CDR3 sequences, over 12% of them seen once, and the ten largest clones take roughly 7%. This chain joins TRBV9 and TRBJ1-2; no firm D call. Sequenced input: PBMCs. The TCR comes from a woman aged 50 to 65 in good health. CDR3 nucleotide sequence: TGTGCCAGCAGCCCAGAGGTCTCTAACTATGGCTACACCTTC. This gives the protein CASSPEVSNYGYTF.